The next 25 T cell receptor beta chains were all read from a single sample in a study of T cell repertoires in cytomegalovirus infection. MiXCR, run by TCRdb on the reads, gives a single entry per CDR3 protein. The sample contains under 150,000 distinct CDR3 sequences, approximately 8.8% of which appear only once. The specimen sequenced was PBMCs. The receptor set was obtained from a human donor in good health (CMV status not recorded). Some clones in this sample may be carry-over from other donors' samples.

This rearrangement joins TRBV3-1 to TRBJ2-1; 8 bases align to TRBD1. The ends lost 3 bases at V and 7 bases at J; junction bases unmatched: 11. CDR3 length: 16 residues. The germline CDR1 and CDR2 sequences are LGHDT and YNNKEL (reference sequence). The CDR3 region is CASSHSVAGGWNEQFF. CDR3 in DNA: TGTGCCAGCAGCCACTCGGTGGCAGGGGGCTGGAATGAGCAGTTCTTC.

In DNA, the CDR3 is TGTGCCTGGAGTGTACAGACCATCAGCTCCTACGAGCAGTACTTC. Translation gives CAWSVQTISSYEQYF. V gene TRBV30 combines with J gene TRBJ2-7; no firm D call. The V gene's germline CDR1 is GTSNPN and CDR2 SVGIG (reference sequence). V shed 0 bases and J shed 0 bases, with 12 bases lying between them. This CDR3 spans 15 amino acids. The full variable domain, in which reference TRBV30 and TRBJ2-7 provide the parts outside the CDR3, is SQTIHQWPATLVQPVGSPLSLECTVEGTSNPNLYWYRQAAGRGLQLLFYSVGIGQISSEVPQNLSASRPQDRQFILSSKKLLLSDSGFYLCAWSVQTISSYEQYFGPGTRLTVT.

There are many counts of this clonotype. J is TRBJ1-6 and V is TRBV2; TRBD1 might be the D (5 bases). With 7 bases removed from V and 0 bases from J, the gap between germline ends came to 13 bases. This CDR3 contains 16 residues. Germline assignment: CDR1 SNHLY and CDR2 FYNNEI. The CDR3 region has the DNA TGTGCCAGCACGGGACCGCTGAGCTCCTATAATTCACCCCTCCACTTT. It codes for CASTGPLSSYNSPLHF.

Many counts were recorded for this clonotype. The chain is built from TRBV6-5 and TRBJ2-2, with D unclear. Germline-derived CDR1 and CDR2 are MNHEY and SVGAGI. The CDR3 covers 13 residues. Between the trimmed V and J ends, which lost 0 bases and 4 bases, there was a span of 3 bases. As DNA, the CDR3 is TGTGCCAGCAGTTACTCCTCCACCGGGGAGCTGTTTTTT. It is translated as CASSYSSTGELFF.

This clonotype was observed at least ten times. The chain has TRBV12-3 or TRBV12-4 and TRBJ1-5; 9 bases map to TRBD1. This CDR3 comprises 14 residues. Germline trimming cut 10 bases from V and 4 bases from J; bases unmatched to any gene: 8. CDR3 nucleotide sequence: TGTGCCACTAGAACCGGGACAGGGAATCAGCCCCAGCATTTT. Its translation: CATRTGTGNQPQHF.

This clonotype was seen repeatedly, ten times or more. This chain joins TRBV11-2 and TRBJ1-2; D unclear. There are 14 residues in the CDR3. Trimming stripped 5 bases from V and 6 bases from J, with 16 bases between. Germline CDR1 and CDR2: SGHAT and FQNNGV. The CDR3 region has the DNA TGTGCCAGCAGCCCAGATTGGATTACCCATGGCTACACCTTC. It encodes CASSPDWITHGYTF.

This clonotype was seen at least ten times. The genes are TRBV28 and TRBJ2-7; D may be TRBD1 (5 bases). The ends were cut back, 6 bases at V and 2 bases at J, with 17 bases in the middle. Germline V gene lookup returns CDR1 MDHEN and CDR2 SYDVKM. CDR3 length: 15 amino acids. The CDR3 DNA follows: TGTGCCAGCAGACCCTCCCGCAGGGTGCCCTACGAGCAGTACTTC. Residues: CASRPSRRVPYEQYF.

For this clonotype: A much larger clone lies one base from this, so it may be a read error. The gene calls are TRBV29-1 and TRBJ1-1; D gene unclear. The CDR3 runs to 12 residues. Looked up from germline, CDR1 is SQVTM and CDR2 is ANQGSEA. The CDR3 spells CSVGTYGTKAFF. Written as DNA, the CDR3 is TGCAGCGTTGGGACCTATGGCACTAAAGCTTTCTTT.

J is TRBJ2-7 and V is TRBV5-6; 9 bases agree with TRBD1. This CDR3 has 15 amino acids. The V segment lost 4 bases and the J segment 1 base; nucleotides outside the gene matches: 6. CDR1 is SGHDT, CDR2 YYEEEE, per germline. DNA of the CDR3: TGTGCCAGCAGCCTGGGCGGGACAGGGTCCTACGAGCAGTACTTC. This gives the protein CASSLGGTGSYEQYF.

In its sample, this clonotype was seen many times. This chain joins TRBV6-5 and TRBJ2-7; 7 bases fit TRBD1. CDR3 length: 18 residues. Germline V gene lookup returns CDR1 MNHEY and CDR2 SVGAGI. V was pared by 3 bases and J by 0 bases, with 14 bases of the junction left unmatched. In DNA form, the CDR3 reads TGTGCCAGCAGTTATAGGTTCGGAGAAAACAGGGGCTCCTACGAGCAGTACTTC. It specifies CASSYRFGENRGSYEQYF.

This clonotype was recorded a few times. The chain recombines TRBV6-5 with TRBJ2-5; D uncertain. V dropped 2 bases and J dropped 7 bases, with 14 bases sitting between them. The germline V gene has CDR1 MNHEY and CDR2 SVGAGI. The CDR3 sequence is 14 residues long. The CDR3 reads CASSYGPLLPTQYF. The CDR3 coding sequence is TGTGCCAGCAGTTACGGTCCGCTCCTTCCGACCCAGTACTTC.

This clonotype has only a few counts. J is TRBJ1-4 and V is TRBV28; unclear D gene. Between the trimmed V and J ends, which lost 3 bases and 0 bases, there was a span of 11 bases. The CDR3 totals 16 residues. Germline CDR1 reads MDHEN; CDR2 reads SYDVKM. Written as DNA, the CDR3 is TGTGCCAGCAGTTTTTGGGATGGAGCAACTAATGAAAAACTGTTTTTT. Amino acids: CASSFWDGATNEKLFF. Using reference TRBV28 and TRBJ1-4 for the parts outside the CDR3, the full variable domain is DVKVTQSSRYLVKRTGEKVFLECVQDMDHENMFWYRQDPGLGLRLIYFSYDVKMKEKGDIPEGYSVSREKKERFSLILESASTNQTSMYLCASSFWDGATNEKLFFGSGTQLSVL.

In regard to this clonotype: A much larger clone is a single base away; this may be a read error. The V gene is TRBV10-3, the J gene TRBJ2-5; the D gene could be TRBD1 or TRBD2 (6 bases each). The CDR3 covers 13 residues. Per germline, CDR1 ENHRY and CDR2 SYGVKD. V lost 7 bases and J 7 bases, leaving 16 bases between the germline ends. This CDR3 is CAINEGSGATQYF. In DNA form, the CDR3 reads TGTGCCATCAATGAAGGGTCGGGGGCGACCCAGTACTTC.

The chain couples TRBV12-3 or TRBV12-4 to TRBJ1-2; D perhaps matches TRBD1 (5 bases). V lost 6 bases, J lost 7 bases, and 21 bases lay in between. The CDR3 is 15 residues long. The DNA for the CDR3 is TGTGCCAGCAGCTTATCTGGGACCGCGAGGAGTGGCTACACCTTC. It encodes CASSLSGTARSGYTF.

This clonotype was recorded many times. The chain carries TRBV5-1 and TRBJ1-1; 8 nucleotides agree with TRBD1. The CDR3 covers 14 residues. Germline V gene sequence: CDR1 SGHRS, CDR2 YFSETQ. V lost 4 bases and J lost 6; bases outside the gene matches: 8. The chain's CDR3 is CASSQDRATAEAFF. The CDR3 coding sequence is TGCGCCAGCAGCCAGGACAGGGCGACCGCTGAAGCTTTCTTT.

This clonotype was counted a few times. One base away lies a much larger clone, so this may be a sequencing read error. The CDR3 spells CASRSTYNEQFF. DNA of the CDR3: TGTGCCAGCAGGTCAACCTACAATGAGCAGTTCTTC. This chain joins TRBV28 and TRBJ2-1; D remains unclear. Trimming removed 6 bases from V and 2 bases from J, with 5 bases in between. Germline V CDR1 and CDR2: MDHEN, SYDVKM. The CDR3 is 12 amino acids.

V gene TRBV3-1 combines with J gene TRBJ2-5; TRBD2 agrees at 8 bases. This CDR3 is built from 13 residues. The junction had 2 bases not matched to a gene; V was cut back by 4 bases and J by 4 bases. Germline CDR1 LGHDT, CDR2 YNNKEL (reference sequence). CDR3 bases: TGTGCCAGCAGCCGCCTAGCGGGAGAGACCCAGTACTTC. Translated, it gives CASSRLAGETQYF.

The chain joins TRBV6-6 to TRBJ1-1, with D hard to call. V was clipped by 7 bases and J by 4 bases, with 7 bases between them. The germline V gene has CDR1 MNHNY and CDR2 SVGAGI (reference sequence). This CDR3 has 11 residues. This CDR3 reads CASNGPTEAFF. CDR3 bases: TGTGCCAGCAACGGACCCACTGAAGCTTTCTTT.

The table lists this clonotype with many counts. The rearrangement links TRBV7-9 to TRBJ2-7; possibly TRBD1 for D (6 bases). The CDR3 spans 14 residues. The V end lost 5 bases, the J end lost 2 bases, and 13 bases lay between the germline ends. Per the germline V gene, CDR1 is SEHNR and CDR2 is FQNEAQ (reference sequence). The CDR3: CASSGRTDPYEQYF. Here the CDR3 DNA reads TGTGCCAGCAGCGGAAGGACAGACCCCTACGAGCAGTACTTC. The entire variable domain, with the rest obtained from reference TRBV7-9 and TRBJ2-7, is as follows: DTGVSQNPRHKITKRGQNVTFRCDPISEHNRLYWYRQTLGQGPEFLTYFQNEAQLEKSRLLSDRFSAERPKGSFSTLEIQRTEQGDSAMYLCASSGRTDPYEQYFGPGTRLTVT.

At least ten counts were recorded for this clonotype. The chain recombines TRBV7-2 with TRBJ1-2; D possibly corresponds to TRBD1 (6 bases). V was cut by 2 bases and J by 8 bases, with 6 bases left in between. The CDR3 runs 11 residues. The germline gives CDR1 SGHTA, CDR2 FQGNSA. CDR3 DNA sequence: TGTGCCAGCAGCTTAAGGGGGGGCTACACCTTC. Encoded protein: CASSLRGGYTF.

In its sample, this clonotype was seen many times. The CDR3 DNA sequence: TGTGCCAGCACCTTAGACAGCGGGGGGAATCAGCCCCAGCATTTT. Translation gives CASTLDSGGNQPQHF. The chain couples TRBV28 to TRBJ1-5, with TRBD1 as a possible D gene (5 bases). Germline assignment: CDR1 MDHEN and CDR2 SYDVKM. This CDR3 region has 15 residues. V lost 7 bases and J lost 4, with 17 bases in between.

A word on this clonotype: Here the CDR3 omits its conserved ending phenylalanine or tryptophan, so a read error is the likely source. J is TRBJ2-5 and V is TRBV6-1; D is perhaps TRBD1 (6 bases). With 5 bases removed from V and 4 bases from J, the gap between germline ends came to 11 bases. The germline V gene has CDR1 MNHNS and CDR2 SASEGT. CDR3 length: 13 residues. The CDR3 spells CASSKGVRETQYY. The CDR3 DNA sequence: TGTGCCAGCAGTAAGGGGGTGCGAGAGACCCAGTACTAC.

The chain recombines TRBV9 with TRBJ2-5, with TRBD1 matching 7 bases. The J segment lost 5 bases and the V segment lost 3 bases, leaving 7 bases of the junction unmatched. CDR1 and CDR2 (germline): SGDLS, YYNGEE. The CDR3 spans 14 residues. DNA of the CDR3: TGTGCCAGCAGCGCCAGACAGGGTCCGGAGACCCAGTACTTC. Its protein product is CASSARQGPETQYF.

This clonotype has ten or more counts. The V gene is TRBV7-2, the J gene TRBJ1-6, with 7 bases identical to TRBD1. V was pared by 5 bases and J by 7 bases, with 8 bases of the junction left unmatched. CDR1 SGHTA and CDR2 FQGNSA come from the germline V gene. The CDR3 length is 15 residues. The CDR3 DNA sequence: TGTGCCAGCAGCCTGAAGACAGGGAAGAATTCACCCCTCCACTTT. Translated: CASSLKTGKNSPLHF.

This clonotype came up a few times. The CDR3 is CSARDSKWSVEAFF. DNA for the CDR3: TGCAGTGCTAGAGATTCCAAGTGGTCAGTTGAAGCTTTCTTT. The chain links TRBV20-1 to TRBJ1-1; D remains unclear. CDR1 is DFQATT and CDR2 is SNEGSKA in the germline V gene (reference sequence). V was pared by 0 bases and J by 7 bases, with 15 bases between. This CDR3 is 14 amino acids long.